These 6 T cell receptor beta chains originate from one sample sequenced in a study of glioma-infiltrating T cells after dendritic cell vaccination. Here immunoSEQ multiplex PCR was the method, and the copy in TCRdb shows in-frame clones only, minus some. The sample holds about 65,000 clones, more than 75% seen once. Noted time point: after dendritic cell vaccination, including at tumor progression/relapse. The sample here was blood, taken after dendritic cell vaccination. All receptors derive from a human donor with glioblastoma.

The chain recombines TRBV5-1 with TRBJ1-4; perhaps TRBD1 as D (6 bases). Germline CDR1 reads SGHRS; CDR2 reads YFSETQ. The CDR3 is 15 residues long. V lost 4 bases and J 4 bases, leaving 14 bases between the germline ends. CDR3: CASSPQQGSNEKLFF. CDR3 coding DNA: TGCGCCAGCAGCCCACAACAGGGCAGTAATGAAAAACTGTTTTTT.

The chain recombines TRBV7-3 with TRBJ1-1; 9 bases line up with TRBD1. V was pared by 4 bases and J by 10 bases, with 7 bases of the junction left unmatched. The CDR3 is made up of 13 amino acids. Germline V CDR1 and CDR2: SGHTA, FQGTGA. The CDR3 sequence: CASSSDRGKGAFF. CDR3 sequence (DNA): TGTGCCAGCAGCTCCGACAGGGGGAAGGGAGCTTTCTTT.

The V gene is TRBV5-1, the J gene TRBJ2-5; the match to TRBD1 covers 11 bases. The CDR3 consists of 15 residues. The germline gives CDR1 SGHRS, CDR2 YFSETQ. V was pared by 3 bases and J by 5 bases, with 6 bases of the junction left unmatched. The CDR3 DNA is TGCGCCAGCAGCTCCAGCCGGGACAGGGGGGAGACCCAGTACTTC. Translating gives CASSSSRDRGETQYF.

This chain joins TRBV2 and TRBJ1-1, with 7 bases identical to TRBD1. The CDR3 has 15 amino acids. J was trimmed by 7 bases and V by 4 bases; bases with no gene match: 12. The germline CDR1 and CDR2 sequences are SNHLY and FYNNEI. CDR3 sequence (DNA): TGTGCCAGCAGTGTTTCGTTTCAGGGGGAGGATGAAGCTTTCTTT. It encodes CASSVSFQGEDEAFF.

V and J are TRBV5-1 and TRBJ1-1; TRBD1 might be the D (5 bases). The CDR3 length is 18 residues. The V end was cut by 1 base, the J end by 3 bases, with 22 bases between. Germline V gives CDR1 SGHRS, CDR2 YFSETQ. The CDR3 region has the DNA TGCGCCAGCAGCTTGCAGGGCTGGAGGGTCCCGGGCGACACTGAAGCTTTCTTT. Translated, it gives CASSLQGWRVPGDTEAFF.

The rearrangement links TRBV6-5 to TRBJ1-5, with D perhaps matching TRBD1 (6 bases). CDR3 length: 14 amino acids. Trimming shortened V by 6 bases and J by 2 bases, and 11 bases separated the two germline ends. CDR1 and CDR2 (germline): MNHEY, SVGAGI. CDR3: CASRQPGGNQPQHF. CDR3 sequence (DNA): TGTGCCAGCAGACAACCAGGGGGCAATCAGCCCCAGCATTTT.